The text below deals with one TCR beta chain. This sample is part of a study of blood T cell repertoires in COVID-19. About the research overall: Collection of acute and convalescent COVID-19 samples took place in the United States, Italy and Spain. Sources were T cells, B-cell-depleted T cells, or PBMCs; the material itself was cDNA or gDNA.

CDR1 is LGHDT, CDR2 YNNKEL, per germline (reference sequence). The CDR3 runs to 16 residues. With 1 base clipped from V and 1 base from J, the junction kept 4 bases outside the gene matches. Original data processing: Reference gene primers were amplified, and this amplification served to estimate nucleated cell counts. The method was immunoSEQ multiplex PCR; TCRdb's version includes in-frame clones alone and lacks a portion of them. V and J calls plus clone size are reproduced from that table; the DNA served to infer D and trimming. This table has about 70,000 clones, more than 75% appearing once. The chain links TRBV3-1 (or the pseudogene TRBV3-2) to TRBJ2-5; 9 nucleotides match TRBD2. The sample consisted of peripheral blood. This receptor was identified in a human donor in a cohort sampled during active COVID-19. The CDR3 protein is CASSQAASGIQETQYF. The CDR3 DNA reads TGTGCCAGCAGCCAAGCGGCTAGCGGGATCCAAGAGACCCAGTACTTC.